The 26 T cell receptor beta chains below were found in one sample sequenced in a study of long-term antiretroviral therapy in people with HIV. At the survey level, the v3.0 immunoSEQ assay was run. Sequenced by immunoSEQ multiplex PCR; TCRdb stores in-frame clones only, minus some. The table has 20,000 to 25,000 clones, around 80% seen once. Sequences were derived from unsorted PBMCs, sampled 4.1 years after starting antiretroviral therapy. These receptors were collected from a woman aged 35 to 49 with HIV.

The chain joins TRBV4-3 to TRBJ2-2; tentative D call: TRBD2 (5 bases). Germline-derived CDR1 and CDR2 are LGHNA and YSLEER. The V end lost 0 bases, the J end lost 9 bases, and 11 bases lay between the germline ends. The CDR3 totals 14 residues. CDR3: CASSQDGGGRELFF. Here the CDR3 DNA reads TGCGCCAGCAGCCAAGATGGAGGAGGCCGGGAGCTGTTTTTT.

The genes are TRBV14 and TRBJ2-1, with D unclear. The CDR3 sequence is 14 residues long. Looked up from germline, CDR1 is SGHDN and CDR2 is FVKESK. Trimming pared 1 base from V and 7 bases from J, leaving 11 bases between. The CDR3 coding sequence is TGTGCCAGCAGCCAAGTGGGCCTGCGGAATGAGCAGTTCTTC. As protein: CASSQVGLRNEQFF.

The rearrangement links TRBV7-9 to TRBJ1-1, with 10 bases that match TRBD1. The CDR3 has 14 residues. V gave up 5 bases and J gave up 5 bases; unmatched junction bases: 5. CDR1 is SEHNR, CDR2 FQNEAQ, per germline (reference sequence). CDR3 region: CASSATGGSTEAFF. CDR3 bases: TGTGCCAGCAGCGCGACAGGGGGCAGTACTGAAGCTTTCTTT.

V is TRBV6-5 and J is TRBJ2-5; no clear D gene. Trimming removed 0 bases from V and 0 bases from J, with 8 bases in between. The V gene's germline CDR1 is MNHEY and CDR2 SVGAGI. This CDR3 is 15 amino acids long. CDR3 nucleotides: TGTGCCAGCAGTTACTCGAATCGCTACCAAGAGACCCAGTACTTC. It yields the protein CASSYSNRYQETQYF.

As to this clone: The identical CDR3 is also encoded by other nucleotide sequences in the sample. This chain connects TRBV19 to TRBJ1-1; D gene ambiguous. The germline CDR1 and CDR2 sequences are LNHDA and SQIVND (reference sequence). This CDR3 spans 13 amino acids. V lost 7 bases and J 4 bases, leaving 13 bases between the germline ends. The CDR3 nucleotides are TGTGCCAGTAATCCTGGTGGGGTCACTGAAGCTTTCTTT. Residues: CASNPGGVTEAFF.

This sequence joins TRBV5-5 and TRBJ1-2; D call uncertain. The V gene lost 2 bases and the J gene lost 3 bases, with 14 bases spanning the gap. The CDR3 runs 15 residues. Germline lookup yields CDR1 SGHKS and CDR2 YYEKEE (reference sequence). This CDR3 is CASSFRARQDYGYTF. CDR3 sequence (DNA): TGTGCCAGCAGCTTCCGCGCTCGTCAGGACTATGGCTACACCTTC. The variable domain in full, completed from reference TRBV5-5 and TRBJ1-2, reads DAGVTQSPTHLIKTRGQQVTLRCSPISGHKSVSWYQQVLGQGPQFIFQYYEKEERGRGNFPDRFSARQFPNYSSELNVNALLLGDSALYLCASSFRARQDYGYTFGSGTRLTVV.

The CDR3 coding sequence is TGTGCCATCAGTGGTAGGACAGGGTACAATGAGCAGTTCTTC. Its protein product is CAISGRTGYNEQFF. The V gene is TRBV10-3, the J gene TRBJ2-1, with 8 bases that match TRBD1. The CDR3 has 14 amino acids. Unmatched junction bases numbered 3, after V lost 4 bases and J lost 4 bases. Germline CDR1 reads ENHRY; CDR2 reads SYGVKD.

This rearrangement joins TRBV7-2 to TRBJ2-3; D is ambiguous. Trimming left V 5 bases short and J 6 bases short, with 9 bases between. Germline V gives CDR1 SGHTA, CDR2 FQGNSA. The CDR3 runs to 12 residues. CDR3 amino acids: CASSDNLDTQYF. The CDR3 DNA reads as TGTGCCAGCAGCGATAATCTGGATACGCAGTATTTT.

V usage is TRBV7-9 and J usage is TRBJ2-3; 10 bases map to TRBD2. V dropped 2 bases and J dropped 2; count of bases not matched to a gene: 7. CDR3 length equals 17 residues. Germline-derived CDR1 and CDR2 are SEHNR and FQNEAQ (reference sequence). The CDR3 protein is CASSLKALAGDTDTQYF. The DNA for the CDR3 is TGTGCCAGCAGCTTAAAGGCCCTAGCGGGGGACACAGATACGCAGTATTTT.

This chain joins TRBV18 and TRBJ2-6, with TRBD1 matching 9 bases. The germline V gene has CDR1 KGHSH and CDR2 LQKENI. V was pared by 2 bases and J by 1 base, with 3 bases of the junction left unmatched. The CDR3 is 17 amino acids. CDR3 loop: CASSPRGQGSGANVLTF. CDR3 coding DNA: TGTGCCAGCTCACCAAGGGGACAGGGTTCTGGGGCCAACGTCCTGACTTTC.

J is TRBJ2-3 and V is TRBV15; 7 positions agree with TRBD2. This CDR3 has 15 residues. Trimming cost V 3 bases and J 12 bases; bases outside gene matches: 15. The V gene's germline CDR1 is LNHNV and CDR2 YYDKDF (reference sequence). The DNA for the CDR3 is TGTGCCACCAGCAGTGGGGGGACTACCTCGAACATTCAGTATTTT. Encoded protein: CATSSGGTTSNIQYF.

The J gene is TRBJ2-7, the V gene TRBV12-5; maybe TRBD1 (6 bases). Germline-derived CDR1 and CDR2 are LGHNT and FRNRAP. Trimming left V 2 bases short and J 4 bases short, with 9 bases between. The CDR3 extends over 13 amino acids. CDR3: CASGLNRAYEQYF. The CDR3 DNA is TGTGCTAGTGGTTTGAACAGGGCTTACGAGCAGTACTTC.

The V gene is TRBV11-2, the J gene TRBJ2-5; a possible D gene is TRBD2 (7 bases). Germline-derived CDR1 and CDR2 are SGHAT and FQNNGV. This CDR3 is built from 15 residues. V lost 8 bases, J lost 4 bases, and 20 bases lay in between. Written as DNA, the CDR3 is TGTGCCAGCCAACCGACGGGGGGCGAACGAGAGACCCAGTACTTC. Its protein product is CASQPTGGERETQYF. The complete variable domain, with remaining parts taken from reference TRBV11-2 and TRBJ2-5, reads EAGVAQSPRYKIIEKRQSVAFWCNPISGHATLYWYQQILGQGPKLLIQFQNNGVVDDSQLPKDRFSAERLKGVDSTLKIQPAKLEDSAVYLCASQPTGGERETQYFGPGTRLLVL.

The gene calls are TRBV27 and TRBJ2-3, with 11 bases fitting TRBD2. Trimming took 6 bases from V and 5 from J; bases not matched to a gene: 16. The CDR3 runs to 18 residues. Germline lookup yields CDR1 MNHEY and CDR2 SMNVEV (reference sequence). The CDR3 is CASRTHQELAGVGDTQYF. For the CDR3, the DNA is TGTGCCAGCAGAACCCACCAAGAACTAGCGGGGGTCGGAGATACGCAGTATTTT.

This rearrangement joins TRBV2 to TRBJ2-2, with D tentatively TRBD1 or TRBD2 (6 bases each). V lost 7 bases to trimming and J lost 5 bases, with 14 bases between them. CDR1 and CDR2 from the germline V gene are SNHLY and FYNNEI. The CDR3 sequence is 14 residues long. CDR3 region: CASTTRGGTGELFF. The DNA for the CDR3 is TGTGCCAGCACCACCAGGGGAGGAACCGGGGAGCTGTTTTTT.

The V call is TRBV27, the J call TRBJ1-1; D is ambiguous. V dropped 3 bases and J dropped 5 bases, with 13 bases sitting between them. The germline CDR1 and CDR2 sequences are MNHEY and SMNVEV (reference sequence). The CDR3 is 14 residues long. The CDR3 region has the DNA TGTGCCAGCAGTTTCGGGCTTACGGGGACTGAAGCTTTCTTT. Its protein is CASSFGLTGTEAFF.

This clone was seen only a few times. This chain joins TRBV7-9 and TRBJ2-3, with D possibly being TRBD1 (6 bases). The CDR3 loop spans 14 amino acids. V was clipped by 6 bases and J by 0 bases, with 10 bases between them. Per the germline V gene, CDR1 is SEHNR and CDR2 is FQNEAQ (reference sequence). This CDR3 reads CASSRTDSTDTQYF. The CDR3 DNA sequence: TGTGCCAGCAGTCGGACAGATAGCACAGATACGCAGTATTTT.

V usage is TRBV25-1 and J usage is TRBJ2-5; 8 bases match TRBD2. Per the germline V gene, CDR1 is MGHDK and CDR2 is SYGVNS. The CDR3 runs to 16 residues. The V and J ends lost 1 base and 5 bases, in that order; junction bases with no gene match: 9. Written as DNA, the CDR3 is TGTGCCAGCAGTGAATCTCCAGGACTAGCTTGGGAGACCCAGTACTTC. This encodes CASSESPGLAWETQYF.

The J gene is TRBJ2-3, the V gene TRBV29-1; no clear D. V gave up 4 bases and J gave up 1 base, with 6 bases separating them. CDR1 SQVTM and CDR2 ANQGSEA come from the germline V gene. There are 12 residues in the CDR3. The CDR3: CSVARGTDTQYF. In DNA, the CDR3 is TGCAGCGTTGCACGGGGCACAGATACGCAGTATTTT.

The chain recombines TRBV9 with TRBJ2-1; 9 nucleotides line up with TRBD1. Germline assignment: CDR1 SGDLS and CDR2 YYNGEE. This CDR3 region has 17 residues. Unmatched junction bases numbered 11, after V lost 0 bases and J lost 7 bases. CDR3 amino acids: CASSVAVGDRGRNEQFF. As DNA, the CDR3 is TGTGCCAGCAGCGTAGCGGTGGGAGACAGGGGGAGAAATGAGCAGTTCTTC.

This rearrangement joins TRBV27 to TRBJ2-6; D is uncertain. The CDR3 contains 15 residues. Trimming shortened V by 3 bases and J by 0 bases, and 6 bases separated the two germline ends. From germline, CDR1 is MNHEY and CDR2 SMNVEV (reference sequence). The CDR3 reads CASSFLSSGANVLTF. As DNA, the CDR3 is TGTGCCAGCAGTTTCTTAAGCTCTGGGGCCAACGTCCTGACTTTC.

This chain uses TRBV19 with TRBJ1-1; D remains unclear. This CDR3 is built from 13 residues. Trimming took off 5 bases at V and 0 bases at J, with 7 bases between the two ends. The germline gives CDR1 LNHDA, CDR2 SQIVND (reference sequence). CDR3 loop: CASSSALNTEAFF. Written as DNA, the CDR3 is TGTGCCAGTAGTTCGGCCTTGAACACTGAAGCTTTCTTT.

A single count supports this clone. The chain is built from TRBV19 and TRBJ2-2; 10 bases align to TRBD2. Germline V gene lookup returns CDR1 LNHDA and CDR2 SQIVND (reference sequence). CDR3 length: 14 residues. Trimming removed 6 bases from V and 7 bases from J; junction bases left unmatched: 5. CDR3 nucleotide sequence: TGTGCCAGTAGCGCTAGCGGGAGTGTCGGGGAGCTGTTTTTT. Translation gives CASSASGSVGELFF.

CDR3 bases: TGTGCCAGCAGCTTAGATTGGCGGGAGGGCCCTAGTGAGCAGTTCTTC. Residues: CASSLDWREGPSEQFF. The chain couples TRBV13 to TRBJ2-1, with 9 bases lining up with TRBD2. The CDR3 loop spans 16 amino acids. From germline, CDR1 is PRHDT and CDR2 FYEKMQ (reference sequence). The trim removed 1 base at V and 9 bases at J, leaving 10 bases unmatched.

The rearrangement joins TRBV9 to TRBJ1-6; TRBD1 is a possible D gene (6 bases). Germline CDR1 reads SGDLS; CDR2 reads YYNGEE. V was pared by 2 bases and J by 8 bases, with 14 bases between. The CDR3 runs to 15 residues. This CDR3 reads CASSVTGGVDSPLHF. The CDR3 bases are TGTGCCAGCAGCGTGACAGGAGGGGTGGATTCACCCCTCCACTTT.

This clone occurred a few times. This rearrangement joins TRBV19 to TRBJ1-5; D unclear. CDR3 length equals 14 residues. Germline lookup yields CDR1 LNHDA and CDR2 SQIVND (reference sequence). The ends were cut back, 4 bases at V and 5 bases at J, with 12 bases in the middle. In nucleotides, the CDR3 is TGTGCCAGTAGTACCAACGTCGAATATCAGCCCCAGCATTTT. This sequence encodes CASSTNVEYQPQHF.